This T cell receptor beta chain was recovered during a study of T cell responses to AZD1222 COVID-19 vaccine (dated by TCRdb to the early 2020s). With respect to the entire study: TCR sequencing was performed for fewer than 250 trial participants, of whom about 200 were given two doses of AZD1222 and around 25 were given two doses of MenACWY control vaccine. Trial participants were enrolled into age subgroups of 18-55, 56-69 and 70-plus years, which contained approximately 150, 30 and 60 TCR-sequenced participants, respectively. On the study overall, not on this receptor specifically: Reportedly, almost half of the unique spike-specific TCRs recognized epitopes lying outside the regions that are mutated in the B.1.351 and B.1.1.7 variants. The whole spike protein was spanned by vaccine-associated CD4 TCRs, and dominant responses were seen in regions 160-218 and 743-854. In the small 56-69-year group, the increase in depth fell short of significance, most likely because of low power. Conclusions about previously exposed vaccinees are limited because only 6 or 7 AZD1222 recipients were SARS-CoV-2 seropositive at baseline. After two AZD1222 doses, spike-specific TCR breadth and depth were significantly higher than at day 0 and than in MenACWY recipients. Participants were mostly white British, with more females than males. The authors suggested clonal diversity may have been underestimated. No day 14 peak-response samples were available, so repertoires were characterized only after the peak T cell response.

The CDR3 regions of human TCRbeta chains were analyzed by immunosequencing. The paper's data handling went like this. Repertoire TCRs were checked for matches against a reference library of SARS-CoV-2-specific TCRs that had been generated using the MIRA antigen-specificity platform. Breadth was defined as the fraction of unique TCRs that were SARS-CoV-2-associated, and depth was defined as the fraction of total T cells that were SARS-CoV-2-associated. Using the MIRA data, each spike-specific TCR was assigned both to the spike region to which the TCR was reactive and to a CD4 or CD8 class. Log10-transformed breadth and depth values were compared by one-way ANOVA with Sidak's multiple comparisons tests. This is the immuneACCESS table as TCRdb keeps it, with only in-frame sequences that have V and J called. A part of the clones is gone; compared with another copy, unresolved V genes explain less than half, and the rest is unexplained. V and J calls and clone size are as listed in that table; D and trimming were resolved from the DNA. Here the sample has about 47,000 clones; around 80% occur a single time. The biggest ten clones account for roughly 22% of the sample.

Turning to this clone: It has no known antigen specificity. One base away there is no much larger clone; base qualities are not given.

What this sample's time point label stands for: about 28 days (+/-7) after the second vaccine dose. The treatment or condition label, read with the paper, signifies: meningococcal conjugate vaccine given as trial control. The vaccinee samples were drawn from two UK trials, COV001 and COV002, one of which was a single-blind randomized controlled phase 2/3 trial testing AZD1222 (ChAdOx1 nCoV-19) in healthy adults. For TCRbeta chain sequencing, PBMC samples from trial participants were taken at day 0 and at day 28 after the second dose. The sequence derives from an adult who received the MenACWY meningococcal vaccine as a control. The sample consisted of peripheral blood, taken 28 days after the second dose of the MenACWY control vaccine.

This receptor has the CDR3 CASSPTGRSYEQYF. The sequence in DNA is TGTGCCAGCTCACCTACCGGCCGATCCTACGAGCAGTACTTC. The sequence joins TRBV18 to TRBJ2-7, with the D gene uncertain. CDR1 and CDR2 were assigned from the germline V gene as KGHSH and LQKENI. The CDR3 covers 14 residues, taking in both the cysteine and the phenylalanine. Only the CDR3 region is kept as DNA, spanning 42 bases read in frame from base 1. V drops 3 bases and J drops 1 base, leaving 10 bases in between.